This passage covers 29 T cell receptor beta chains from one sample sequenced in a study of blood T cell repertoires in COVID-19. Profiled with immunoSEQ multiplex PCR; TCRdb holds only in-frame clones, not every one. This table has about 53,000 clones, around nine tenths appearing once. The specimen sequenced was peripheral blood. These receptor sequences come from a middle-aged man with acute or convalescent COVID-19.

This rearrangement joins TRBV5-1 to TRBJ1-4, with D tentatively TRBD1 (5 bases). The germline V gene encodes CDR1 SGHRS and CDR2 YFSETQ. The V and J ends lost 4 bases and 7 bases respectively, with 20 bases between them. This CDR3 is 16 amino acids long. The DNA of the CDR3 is TGCGCCAGCAGCGGAGGGACTGGGACTTTCTCTGAAAAACTGTTTTTT. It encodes CASSGGTGTFSEKLFF.

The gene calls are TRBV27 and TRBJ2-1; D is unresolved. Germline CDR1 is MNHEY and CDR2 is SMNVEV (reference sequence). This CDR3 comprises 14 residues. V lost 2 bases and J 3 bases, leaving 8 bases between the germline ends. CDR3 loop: CASSLRVNYNEQFF. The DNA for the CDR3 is TGTGCCAGCAGTTTAAGAGTAAACTACAATGAGCAGTTCTTC.

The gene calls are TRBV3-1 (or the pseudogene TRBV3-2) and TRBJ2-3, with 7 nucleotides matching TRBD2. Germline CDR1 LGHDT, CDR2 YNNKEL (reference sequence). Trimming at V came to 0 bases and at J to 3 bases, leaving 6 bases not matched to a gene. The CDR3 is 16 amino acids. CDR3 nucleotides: TGTGCCAGCAGCCAAGATCTGGTCGGGGGGACAGATACGCAGTATTTT. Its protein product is CASSQDLVGGTDTQYF.

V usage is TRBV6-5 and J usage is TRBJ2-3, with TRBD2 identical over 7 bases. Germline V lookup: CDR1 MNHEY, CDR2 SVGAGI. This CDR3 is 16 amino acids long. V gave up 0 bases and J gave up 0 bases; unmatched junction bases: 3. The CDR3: CASSYSGSGSTDTQYF. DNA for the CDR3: TGTGCCAGCAGTTACTCGGGTAGCGGGAGCACAGATACGCAGTATTTT.

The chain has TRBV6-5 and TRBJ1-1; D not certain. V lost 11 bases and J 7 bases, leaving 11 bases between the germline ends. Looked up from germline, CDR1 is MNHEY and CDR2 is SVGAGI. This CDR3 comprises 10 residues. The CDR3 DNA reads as TGTGCCGGAGGTCGGGTTGAAGCTTTCTTT. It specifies CAGGRVEAFF.

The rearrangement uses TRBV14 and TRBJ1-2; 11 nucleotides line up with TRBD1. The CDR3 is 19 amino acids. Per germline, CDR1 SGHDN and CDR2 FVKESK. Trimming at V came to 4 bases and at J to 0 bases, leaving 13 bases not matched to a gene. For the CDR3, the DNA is TGTGCCAGCAGCCCCCCTTCTCCGGGACAGGGGGAAGCTAACTATGGCTACACCTTC. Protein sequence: CASSPPSPGQGEANYGYTF.

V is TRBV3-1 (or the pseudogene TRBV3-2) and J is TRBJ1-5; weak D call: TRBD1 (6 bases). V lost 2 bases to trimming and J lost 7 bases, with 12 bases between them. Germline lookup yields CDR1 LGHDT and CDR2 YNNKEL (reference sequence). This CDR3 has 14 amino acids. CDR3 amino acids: CASSQRGAKQPQHF. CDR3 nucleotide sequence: TGTGCCAGCAGCCAACGGGGGGCCAAGCAGCCCCAGCATTTT.

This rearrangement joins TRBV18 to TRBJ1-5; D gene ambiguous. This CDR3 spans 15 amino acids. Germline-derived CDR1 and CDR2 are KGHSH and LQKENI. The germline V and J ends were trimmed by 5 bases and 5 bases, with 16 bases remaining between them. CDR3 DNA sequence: TGTGCCAGCTCAGCCCTCCCCCCATCAGATCAGCCCCAGCATTTT. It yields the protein CASSALPPSDQPQHF.

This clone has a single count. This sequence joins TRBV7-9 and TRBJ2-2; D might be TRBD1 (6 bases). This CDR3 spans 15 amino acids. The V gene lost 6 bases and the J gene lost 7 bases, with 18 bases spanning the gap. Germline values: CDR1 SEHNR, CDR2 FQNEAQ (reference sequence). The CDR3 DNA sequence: TGTGCCAGCAGGCCTACAGGGTCGTCGGGCGGGGAGCTGTTTTTT. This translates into CASRPTGSSGGELFF.

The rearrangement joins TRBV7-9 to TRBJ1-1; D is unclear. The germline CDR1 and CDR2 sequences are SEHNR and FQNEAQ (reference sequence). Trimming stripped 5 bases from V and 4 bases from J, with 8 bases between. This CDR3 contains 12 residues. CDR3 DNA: TGTGCCAGCAGCCGACACCTCACTGAAGCTTTCTTT. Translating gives CASSRHLTEAFF.

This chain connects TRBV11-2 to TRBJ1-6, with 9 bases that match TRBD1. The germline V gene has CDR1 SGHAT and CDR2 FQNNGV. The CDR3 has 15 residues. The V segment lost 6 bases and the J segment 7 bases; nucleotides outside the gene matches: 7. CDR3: CASRLTGGRNSPLHF. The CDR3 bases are TGTGCCAGCAGATTGACAGGGGGTCGCAATTCACCCCTCCACTTT.

For the CDR3, the DNA is TGTGCCAGCAGCGGAGGGGCGGGGGATCAGCCCCAGCATTTT. Residues: CASSGGAGDQPQHF. The chain links TRBV9 to TRBJ1-5, with D possibly being TRBD1 (5 bases). CDR1 SGDLS and CDR2 YYNGEE come from the germline V gene. This CDR3 contains 14 residues. Trimming cost V 3 bases and J 5 bases, with 12 bases left between them.

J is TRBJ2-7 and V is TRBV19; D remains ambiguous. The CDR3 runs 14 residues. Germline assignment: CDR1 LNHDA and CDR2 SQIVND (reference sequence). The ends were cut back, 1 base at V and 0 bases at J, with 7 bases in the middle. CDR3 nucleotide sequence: TGTGCCAGTAGTATAGGACTCGGCTCCTACGAGCAGTACTTC. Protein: CASSIGLGSYEQYF.

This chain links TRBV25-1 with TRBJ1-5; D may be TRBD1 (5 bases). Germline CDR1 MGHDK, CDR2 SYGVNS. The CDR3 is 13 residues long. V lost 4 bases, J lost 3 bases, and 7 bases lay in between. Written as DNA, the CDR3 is TGTGCCAGCAGTGGGGGGGACAATCAGCCCCAGCATTTT. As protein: CASSGGDNQPQHF. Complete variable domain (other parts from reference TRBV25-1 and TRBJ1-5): EADIYQTPRYLVIGTGKKITLECSQTMGHDKMYWYQQDPGMELHLIHYSYGVNSTEKGDLSSESTVSRIRTEHFPLTLESARPSHTSQYLCASSGGDNQPQHFGDGTRLSIL.

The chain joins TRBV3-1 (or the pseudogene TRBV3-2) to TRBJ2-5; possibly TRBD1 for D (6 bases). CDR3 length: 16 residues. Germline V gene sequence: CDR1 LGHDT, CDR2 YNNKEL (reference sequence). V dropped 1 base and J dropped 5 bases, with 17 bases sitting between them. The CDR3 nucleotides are TGTGCCAGCAGCCAAGGGGACCGGGACAACCTGGAGACCCAGTACTTC. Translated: CASSQGDRDNLETQYF.

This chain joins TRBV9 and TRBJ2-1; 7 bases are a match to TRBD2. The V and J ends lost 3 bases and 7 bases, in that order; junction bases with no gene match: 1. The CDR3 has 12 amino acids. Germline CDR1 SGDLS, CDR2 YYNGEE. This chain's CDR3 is CASSDGGNEQFF. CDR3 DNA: TGTGCCAGCAGCGACGGGGGGAATGAGCAGTTCTTC.

For the CDR3, the DNA is TGTGCCACCAGTGAGCCAGGAGGAGAGACCCAGTACTTC. This encodes CATSEPGGETQYF. The chain couples TRBV24-1 to TRBJ2-5, with D perhaps matching TRBD2 (5 bases). Germline V lookup: CDR1 KGHDR, CDR2 SFDVKD. Trimming stripped 4 bases from V and 4 bases from J, with 9 bases between. This CDR3 comprises 13 residues.

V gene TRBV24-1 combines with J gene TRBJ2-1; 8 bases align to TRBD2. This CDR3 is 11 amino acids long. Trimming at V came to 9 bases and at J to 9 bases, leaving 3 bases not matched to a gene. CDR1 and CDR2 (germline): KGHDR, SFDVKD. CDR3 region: CATSRGGEQFF. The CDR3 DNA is TGTGCCACCTCACGGGGGGGTGAGCAGTTCTTC.

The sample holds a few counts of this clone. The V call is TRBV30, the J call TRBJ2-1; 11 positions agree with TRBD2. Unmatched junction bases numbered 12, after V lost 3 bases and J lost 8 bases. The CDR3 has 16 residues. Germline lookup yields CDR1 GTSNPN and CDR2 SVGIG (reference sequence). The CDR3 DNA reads TGTGCCTGGAGGGAAACGGGACTAGCGGCCTGGGATGAGCAGTTCTTC. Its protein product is CAWRETGLAAWDEQFF.

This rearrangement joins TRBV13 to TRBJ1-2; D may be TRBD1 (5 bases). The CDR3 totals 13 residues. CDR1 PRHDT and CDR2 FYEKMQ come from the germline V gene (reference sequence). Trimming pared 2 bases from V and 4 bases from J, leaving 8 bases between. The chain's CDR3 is CASSLQGFYGYTF. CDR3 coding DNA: TGTGCCAGCAGCTTACAGGGTTTCTATGGCTACACCTTC.

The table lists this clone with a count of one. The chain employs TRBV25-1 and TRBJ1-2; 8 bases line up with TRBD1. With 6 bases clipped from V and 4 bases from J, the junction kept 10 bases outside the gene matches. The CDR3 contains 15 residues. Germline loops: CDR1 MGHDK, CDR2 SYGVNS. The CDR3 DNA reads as TGTGCCAGCAGCTCCGGGACAGGCCCGTTCTATGGCTACACCTTC. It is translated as CASSSGTGPFYGYTF.

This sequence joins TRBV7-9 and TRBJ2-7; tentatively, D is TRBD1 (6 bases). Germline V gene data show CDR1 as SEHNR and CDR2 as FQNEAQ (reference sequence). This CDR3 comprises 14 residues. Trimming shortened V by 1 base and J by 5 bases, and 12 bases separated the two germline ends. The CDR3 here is CASSLEDSLDEQYF. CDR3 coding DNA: TGTGCCAGCAGCTTAGAGGACAGTCTCGACGAGCAGTACTTC.

The CDR3 nucleotides are TGTGCCAGCAGCTTACGGCGGGGCCCCGATACGCAGTATTTT. This gives the protein CASSLRRGPDTQYF. The chain joins TRBV13 to TRBJ2-3; perhaps TRBD2 as D (6 bases). This CDR3 comprises 14 residues. Trimming left V 2 bases short and J 6 bases short, with 12 bases between. Germline CDR1 and CDR2: PRHDT and FYEKMQ (reference sequence). Based on the CDR3 plus reference TRBV13 and TRBJ2-3, the full variable domain is AAGVIQSPRHLIKEKRETATLKCYPIPRHDTVYWYQQGPGQDPQFLISFYEKMQSDKGSIPDRFSAQQFSDYHSELNMSSLELGDSALYFCASSLRRGPDTQYFGPGTRLTVL.

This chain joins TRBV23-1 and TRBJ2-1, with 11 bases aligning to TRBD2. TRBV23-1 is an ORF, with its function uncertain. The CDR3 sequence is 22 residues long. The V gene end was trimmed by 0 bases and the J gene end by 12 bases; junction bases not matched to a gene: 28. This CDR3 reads CASSQSSRPTSGSRSGSNGQFF. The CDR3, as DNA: TGCGCCAGCAGTCAATCCTCTCGGCCCACTAGCGGGAGTCGCAGTGGTTCTAACGGGCAGTTCTTC.

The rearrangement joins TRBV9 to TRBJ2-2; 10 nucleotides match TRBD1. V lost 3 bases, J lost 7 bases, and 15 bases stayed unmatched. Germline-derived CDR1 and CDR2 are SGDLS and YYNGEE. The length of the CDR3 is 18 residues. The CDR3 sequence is CASSAYLSGTGVDGELFF. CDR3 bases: TGTGCCAGCAGCGCTTACTTGTCCGGGACAGGGGTAGACGGGGAGCTGTTTTTT.

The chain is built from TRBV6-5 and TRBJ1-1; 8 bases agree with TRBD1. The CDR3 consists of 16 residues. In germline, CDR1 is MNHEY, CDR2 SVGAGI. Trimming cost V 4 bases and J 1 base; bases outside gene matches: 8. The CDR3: CASSSRGTGPNTEAFF. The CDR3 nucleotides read TGTGCCAGCAGTTCTAGAGGGACAGGCCCGAACACTGAAGCTTTCTTT.

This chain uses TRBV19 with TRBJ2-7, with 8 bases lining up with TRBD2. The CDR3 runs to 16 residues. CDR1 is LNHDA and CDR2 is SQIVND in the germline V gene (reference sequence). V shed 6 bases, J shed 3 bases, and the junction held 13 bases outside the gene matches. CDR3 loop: CASRYSGAGGGYEQYF. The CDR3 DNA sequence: TGTGCCAGTAGATATAGTGGGGCGGGAGGAGGCTACGAGCAGTACTTC.

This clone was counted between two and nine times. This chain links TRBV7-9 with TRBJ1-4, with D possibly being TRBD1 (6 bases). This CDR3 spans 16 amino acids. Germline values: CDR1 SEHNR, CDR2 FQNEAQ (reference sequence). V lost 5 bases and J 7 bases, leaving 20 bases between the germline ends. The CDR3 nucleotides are TGTGCCAGCAGCCCCCCCGGGCAAAGAGGGGGTGAAAAACTGTTTTTT. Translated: CASSPPGQRGGEKLFF.

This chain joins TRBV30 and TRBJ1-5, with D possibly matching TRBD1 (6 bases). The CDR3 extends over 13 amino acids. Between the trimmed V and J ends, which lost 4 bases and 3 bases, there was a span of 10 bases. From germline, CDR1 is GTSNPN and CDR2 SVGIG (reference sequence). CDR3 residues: CAWTPGDNQPQHF. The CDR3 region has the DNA TGTGCCTGGACGCCAGGGGACAATCAGCCCCAGCATTTT.